These 28 T cell receptor beta chains originate from one sample sequenced in a study of OX40 agonist ivuxolimab in advanced cancers. Using immunoSEQ multiplex PCR, the repertoire was profiled, and TCRdb retains in-frame clones only, with some absent. The sample includes about 40,000 clones, roughly nine tenths of them seen just once. Sequencing was performed on CD4+ or CD8+ T cells sorted from blood, taken in a trial of the OX40 agonist ivuxolimab. Receptor source: an adult with an advanced solid tumor such as melanoma, head and neck, liver or kidney cancer.

The chain is built from TRBV9 and TRBJ2-3; no clear D gene. Deletions cut 0 bases from V and 5 bases from J, with 10 bases between. This CDR3 region has 14 residues. Germline V gene sequence: CDR1 SGDLS, CDR2 YYNGEE. The DNA of the CDR3 is TGTGCCAGCAGCGTAGGCCAAGGTATAGATACGCAGTATTTT. It specifies CASSVGQGIDTQYF.

This chain links TRBV6-1 with TRBJ2-7, with TRBD1 matching over 9 bases. The CDR3 contains 15 residues. Trimming removed 3 bases from V and 3 bases from J; junction bases left unmatched: 6. Germline assignment: CDR1 MNHNS and CDR2 SASEGT. For the CDR3, the DNA is TGTGCCAGCAGTGAGGGACAGGGAGGTTTCTACGAGCAGTACTTC. This sequence encodes CASSEGQGGFYEQYF.

The chain couples TRBV30 to TRBJ1-1; 9 bases map to TRBD1. This CDR3 region has 14 residues. The germline gives CDR1 GTSNPN, CDR2 SVGIG (reference sequence). J lost 5 bases, V lost 0 bases, and 4 bases had no gene match. In DNA form, the CDR3 reads TGTGCCTGGAGTGTACAGGGGGCGGAAACTGAAGCTTTCTTT. As protein: CAWSVQGAETEAFF.

This chain links TRBV7-6 with TRBJ1-4, with D hard to call. CDR1 SGHVS and CDR2 FNYEAQ come from the germline V gene. V was shortened by 5 bases and J by 3 bases, with 7 bases between the two germline ends. This CDR3 region has 13 residues. The CDR3 is CASSNGANEKLFF. In DNA form, the CDR3 reads TGTGCCAGCAGCAACGGGGCTAATGAAAAACTGTTTTTT.

The V gene is TRBV2, the J gene TRBJ1-5; 9 bases are shared with TRBD1. The CDR3 length is 14 residues. Germline loops: CDR1 SNHLY, CDR2 FYNNEI. Losses at the gene ends were 4 bases for V and 6 bases for J; bases not matched to a gene: 4. CDR3 DNA sequence: TGTGCCAGCAGTGCTACAGGGGGCGTTCAGCCCCAGCATTTT. This translates into CASSATGGVQPQHF.

The chain couples TRBV11-3 to TRBJ2-7, with D possibly being TRBD1 or TRBD2 (5 bases each). V was pared by 5 bases and J by 0 bases, with 8 bases between. CDR1 SGHNT and CDR2 YENEEA come from the germline V gene. There are 13 residues in the CDR3. CDR3: CASSPGPSYEQYF. In nucleotides, the CDR3 is TGTGCCAGCAGCCCGGGACCCTCCTACGAGCAGTACTTC.

The V gene is TRBV2, the J gene TRBJ2-5; D not resolved. Germline values: CDR1 SNHLY, CDR2 FYNNEI. The CDR3 has 11 residues. V was trimmed by 2 bases and J by 8 bases, leaving 6 bases between them. The CDR3 here is CASSEWATQYF. In nucleotides, the CDR3 is TGTGCCAGCAGTGAATGGGCCACCCAGTACTTC. Variable domain in full (rest from reference TRBV2 and TRBJ2-5): EPEVTQTPSHQVTQMGQEVILRCVPISNHLYFYWYRQILGQKVEFLVSFYNNEISEKSEIFDDQFSVERPDGSNFTLKIRSTKLEDSAMYFCASSEWATQYFGPGTRLLVL.

V is TRBV19 and J is TRBJ1-2; 7 nucleotides agree with TRBD1. The germline V gene has CDR1 LNHDA and CDR2 SQIVND (reference sequence). The V and J ends lost 7 bases and 4 bases, in that order; junction bases with no gene match: 9. This CDR3 has 14 amino acids. DNA for the CDR3: TGTGCCAGTAATGGAGGGGGCGGTGTCTATGGCTACACCTTC. Protein product: CASNGGGGVYGYTF.

The rearrangement links TRBV19 to TRBJ1-5; TRBD1 is a possible D gene (5 bases). Germline V lookup: CDR1 LNHDA, CDR2 SQIVND (reference sequence). The CDR3 contains 14 residues. Between the trimmed V and J ends, which lost 5 bases and 1 base, there was a span of 9 bases. The CDR3 bases are TGTGCCAGTAGTTTGTCAGGGAGCAATCAGCCCCAGCATTTT. It translates to CASSLSGSNQPQHF.

The chain couples TRBV11-3 to TRBJ2-2, with D unresolved. This CDR3 has 14 residues. With 5 bases removed from V and 4 bases from J, the gap between germline ends came to 11 bases. Germline V lookup: CDR1 SGHNT, CDR2 YENEEA. CDR3 bases: TGTGCCAGCAGCCCTACTACGTCCACCGGGGAGCTGTTTTTT. The encoded protein is CASSPTTSTGELFF.

This clone came up once. The CDR3 sequence: CASSPNSGQGNQETQYF. The DNA for the CDR3 is TGTGCCAGCTCACCTAATTCGGGACAGGGAAACCAAGAGACCCAGTACTTC. The genes are TRBV18 and TRBJ2-5, with 9 bases lining up with TRBD1. Germline CDR1 is KGHSH and CDR2 is LQKENI. V was pared by 3 bases and J by 0 bases, with 8 bases of the junction left unmatched. The CDR3 is made up of 17 amino acids.

CDR3 bases: TGTGCCAGCTCACCACAGACAGGGGTGAACACTGAAGCTTTCTTT. Translating gives CASSPQTGVNTEAFF. The rearrangement uses TRBV18 and TRBJ1-1; TRBD1 matches 8 bases. Germline values: CDR1 KGHSH, CDR2 LQKENI. Trimming at V came to 1 base and at J to 0 bases, leaving 1 base not matched to a gene. The CDR3 totals 15 residues. The full variable domain, rest sourced from reference TRBV18 and TRBJ1-1, is NAGVMQNPRHLVRRRGQEARLRCSPMKGHSHVYWYRQLPEEGLKFMVYLQKENIIDESGMPKERFSAEFPKEGPSILRIQQVVRGDSAAYFCASSPQTGVNTEAFFGQGTRLTVV.

This chain uses TRBV5-4 with TRBJ2-7, with TRBD1 as a possible D gene (5 bases). From germline, CDR1 is SGHNT and CDR2 YYREEE (reference sequence). Trimming took off 3 bases at V and 5 bases at J, with 12 bases between the two ends. The CDR3 contains 13 residues. CDR3: CASSSPQGNEQYF. CDR3 DNA sequence: TGTGCCAGCAGCTCCCCTCAGGGTAACGAGCAGTACTTC.

The chain is built from TRBV5-5 and TRBJ2-5, with 7 bases aligning to TRBD1. Germline V gene lookup returns CDR1 SGHKS and CDR2 YYEKEE (reference sequence). This CDR3 comprises 16 residues. V dropped 0 bases and J dropped 0; count of bases not matched to a gene: 5. The CDR3 region has the DNA TGTGCCAGCAGCTTGGCCCGGGACAGACACCAAGAGACCCAGTACTTC. It is translated as CASSLARDRHQETQYF.

This clone was seen a few times. J is TRBJ2-1 and V is TRBV5-5; D tentatively reads TRBD1 or TRBD2 (5 bases each). CDR3 length: 16 amino acids. V lost 3 bases to trimming and J lost 0 bases, with 13 bases between them. Germline V gene data show CDR1 as SGHKS and CDR2 as YYEKEE (reference sequence). The CDR3 DNA reads TGTGCCAGCAGCTCCACCGGGGCCAGCTCCTACAATGAGCAGTTCTTC. It codes for CASSSTGASSYNEQFF.

This chain links TRBV27 with TRBJ2-3; the match to TRBD2 covers 7 bases. The CDR3 is 19 amino acids. Germline V CDR1 and CDR2: MNHEY, SMNVEV (reference sequence). Germline trimming cut 4 bases from V and 1 base from J; bases unmatched to any gene: 17. The CDR3 loop reads CASSSRRALGAGGTDTQYF. The CDR3, as DNA: TGTGCCAGCAGTTCGCGCCGGGCCCTCGGGGCGGGGGGCACAGATACGCAGTATTTT.

V gene TRBV6-4 combines with J gene TRBJ1-1; perhaps TRBD1 as D (6 bases). The CDR3 is made up of 13 amino acids. Per the germline V gene, CDR1 is MRHNA and CDR2 is SNTAGT. V dropped 6 bases and J dropped 4 bases, with 12 bases sitting between them. The CDR3 DNA follows: TGTGCCAGCAGGCGAGACAGGTCCACTGAAGCTTTCTTT. Protein: CASRRDRSTEAFF.

This chain joins TRBV7-9 and TRBJ2-1, with TRBD2 identical over 13 bases. This CDR3 has 17 residues. Germline V lookup: CDR1 SEHNR, CDR2 FQNEAQ (reference sequence). Losses at the gene ends were 4 bases for V and 5 bases for J; bases not matched to a gene: 8. The CDR3 region is CASSSRGGLAGDNEQFF. CDR3 coding DNA: TGTGCCAGCAGCTCCAGAGGTGGACTAGCGGGAGACAATGAGCAGTTCTTC.

The chain links TRBV9 to TRBJ2-4; 10 nucleotides line up with TRBD1. V lost 4 bases to trimming and J lost 5 bases; unmatched junction nucleotides: 6. The CDR3 has 15 residues. Germline values: CDR1 SGDLS, CDR2 YYNGEE. The CDR3 region has the DNA TGTGCCAGCAGCTCCCGACAGGGGGCGGAAAACATTCAGTACTTC. Encoded protein: CASSSRQGAENIQYF. Together with reference TRBV9 and TRBJ2-4, the CDR3 gives the full variable domain: DSGVTQTPKHLITATGQRVTLRCSPRSGDLSVYWYQQSLDQGLQFLIQYYNGEERAKGNILERFSAQQFPDLHSELNLSSLELGDSALYFCASSSRQGAENIQYFGAGTRLSVL.

CDR3 nucleotides: TGTGCCAGCAGTTCGGGACAGGGGGCTACAGATACGCAGTATTTT. This gives the protein CASSSGQGATDTQYF. This rearrangement joins TRBV6-6 to TRBJ2-3, with 12 bases matching TRBD1. This CDR3 has 15 residues. Unmatched junction bases numbered 2, after V lost 4 bases and J lost 3 bases. CDR1 is MNHNY, CDR2 SVGAGI, per germline (reference sequence).

V usage is TRBV28 and J usage is TRBJ2-7; 7 bases map to TRBD1. J gave up 3 bases and V 4 bases, and 12 bases lay outside the gene matches. The CDR3 extends over 16 amino acids. Germline V gene data show CDR1 as MDHEN and CDR2 as SYDVKM. CDR3 in amino acids: CASSSTGVGVNYEQYF. As DNA, the CDR3 is TGTGCCAGCAGTTCAACAGGGGTAGGGGTGAACTACGAGCAGTACTTC.

This clone was seen only once. V is TRBV7-9 and J is TRBJ2-3, with 7 bases identical to TRBD1. The CDR3 totals 12 residues. Germline assignment: CDR1 SEHNR and CDR2 FQNEAQ (reference sequence). Unmatched junction bases numbered 2, after V lost 5 bases and J lost 6 bases. CDR3 residues: CASSRRGDTQYF. The CDR3 DNA is TGTGCCAGCAGCCGCAGGGGGGATACGCAGTATTTT.

The chain combines TRBV6-1 with TRBJ1-2; no definite D call. V lost 4 bases and J 4 bases, leaving 7 bases between the germline ends. The CDR3 runs 12 residues. Germline CDR1 is MNHNS and CDR2 is SASEGT. This chain's CDR3 is CASSVNLYGYTF. CDR3 sequence (DNA): TGTGCCAGCAGTGTAAATCTCTATGGCTACACCTTC.

This chain connects TRBV5-1 to TRBJ2-3; 8 nucleotides agree with TRBD1. CDR1 and CDR2 (germline): SGHRS, YFSETQ. Trimming removed 2 bases from V and 2 bases from J; junction bases left unmatched: 4. The CDR3 loop spans 15 amino acids. The CDR3 protein is CASSLQGVTTDTQYF. The CDR3 bases are TGCGCCAGCAGCTTACAGGGGGTTACCACAGATACGCAGTATTTT. Based on the CDR3 plus reference TRBV5-1 and TRBJ2-3, the full variable domain is KAGVTQTPRYLIKTRGQQVTLSCSPISGHRSVSWYQQTPGQGLQFLFEYFSETQRNKGNFPGRFSGRQFSNSRSEMNVSTLELGDSALYLCASSLQGVTTDTQYFGPGTRLTVL.

The chain uses TRBV27 and TRBJ2-1; D gene uncertain. Germline loops: CDR1 MNHEY, CDR2 SMNVEV (reference sequence). Between the trimmed V and J ends, which lost 4 bases and 0 bases, there was a span of 16 bases. The CDR3 is 17 amino acids. CDR3 residues: CASSSNKRTDSYNEQFF. CDR3 DNA: TGTGCCAGCAGTTCCAACAAACGGACGGACTCCTACAATGAGCAGTTCTTC.

The chain joins TRBV12-1 to TRBJ2-7; TRBD2 is the table's D call, not checked against the DNA. TRBV12-1 is labeled a pseudogene. This CDR3 contains 17 residues. The CDR3 reads CASSWYGDSGGTYEQYF. The DNA of the CDR3 is TGTGCCAGCAGCTGGTATGGGGACAGCGGGGGAACCTACGAGCAGTACTTC.

The V gene is TRBV30, the J gene TRBJ1-2; no clear D gene. V lost 4 bases, J lost 8 bases, and 11 bases lay in between. Germline V gene lookup returns CDR1 GTSNPN and CDR2 SVGIG (reference sequence). The CDR3 runs 11 residues. CDR3 sequence: CAWTTGGGYTF. In nucleotides, the CDR3 is TGTGCCTGGACTACCGGAGGGGGCTACACCTTC.

The chain uses TRBV30 and TRBJ1-4; unclear D gene. V was trimmed by 4 bases and J by 0 bases, leaving 6 bases between them. This CDR3 spans 13 amino acids. CDR1 is GTSNPN, CDR2 SVGIG, per germline (reference sequence). DNA for the CDR3: TGTGCCTGGACAGGCACAACTAATGAAAAACTGTTTTTT. The encoded protein is CAWTGTTNEKLFF.